This TCR beta chain emerged from a study of OX40 agonist ivuxolimab in advanced cancers. Study-wide background: Prior anti-PD-1, anti-PD-L1 or anti-CTLA-4 therapy was allowed; 40% had some. A partial response was reached by three patients: one with hepatocellular carcinoma and two with cutaneous melanoma.

The table came from immunoSEQ multiplex PCR; TCRdb's copy has only in-frame clones and leaves some out. The table has tens of thousands of clones, approximately 89% seen once. Study-wide findings and caveats: CD4+ and CD8+ blood T cells expanded clonally by week 6 at 0.1 to 3.0 mg/kg.

This clone was seen a handful of times. The antigen is undetermined. The study sampled blood at baseline, cycle 4 day 1, and cycle 7 day 1. This specimen consisted of CD4+ or CD8+ T cells sorted from blood, obtained in a trial of the OX40 agonist ivuxolimab. The source is an adult with an advanced solid tumor such as melanoma, head and neck, liver or kidney cancer.

The CDR3 spells CASSPDTVSTEAFF. The CDR3, as DNA: TGTGCCAGCAGCCCAGACACAGTTTCCACTGAAGCTTTCTTT. This chain joins TRBV14 and TRBJ1-1, with no clear D. The ends were cut back, 4 bases at V and 4 bases at J, with 13 bases in the middle. Germline values: CDR1 SGHDN, CDR2 FVKESK. The CDR3 spans 14 residues.